The 24 T cell receptor beta chains given below trace back to one sample, sequenced in a study of blood T cell repertoires in COVID-19. Profiling relied on immunoSEQ multiplex PCR, and the TCRdb table lists in-frame clones only, not all of them. The data show about 220,000 clones, approximately 85% seen once. The material sequenced was peripheral blood. The receptors derive from a woman in her sixties or seventies with COVID-19, enrolled during active disease.

The chain is built from TRBV19 and TRBJ2-7, with a possible D match to TRBD2 (7 bases). CDR1 LNHDA and CDR2 SQIVND come from the germline V gene (reference sequence). V gave up 3 bases and J gave up 2 bases, with 11 bases separating them. This CDR3 is built from 14 residues. CDR3 bases: TGTGCCAGTAGTATTAGGGGGAGGGCCTACGAGCAGTACTTC. Translated, it gives CASSIRGRAYEQYF. The whole variable domain, filled in from reference TRBV19 and TRBJ2-7, reads DGGITQSPKYLFRKEGQNVTLSCEQNLNHDAMYWYRQDPGQGLRLIYYSQIVNDFQKGDIAEGYSVSREKKESFPLTVTSAQKNPTAFYLCASSIRGRAYEQYFGPGTRLTVT.

V and J are TRBV4-1 and TRBJ1-1, with a tentative D call TRBD1 (5 bases). The CDR3 consists of 15 residues. V was shortened by 0 bases and J by 10 bases, with 18 bases between the two germline ends. Germline loops: CDR1 MGHRA, CDR2 YSYEKL. CDR3 coding DNA: TGCGCCAGCAGCCAAGAGGAGGGGCGCGGGTTAGGAGCTTTCTTT. Protein: CASSQEEGRGLGAFF.

The CDR3 DNA sequence: TGTGCCAGCAGCTTACAGGGCCCTCCTCGTTGGAATGAGCAGTTCTTC. It is translated as CASSLQGPPRWNEQFF. This chain connects TRBV7-2 to TRBJ2-1, with D perhaps matching TRBD1 (5 bases). Trimming shortened V by 2 bases and J by 7 bases, and 18 bases separated the two germline ends. The V gene's germline CDR1 is SGHTA and CDR2 FQGNSA. This CDR3 spans 16 amino acids.

The rearrangement links TRBV6-2 or TRBV6-3 to TRBJ2-1; D is possibly TRBD2 (6 bases). From germline, CDR1 is MNHEY and CDR2 SVGEGT. V dropped 6 bases and J dropped 2 bases, with 14 bases sitting between them. CDR3 length: 15 amino acids. The CDR3, as DNA: TGTGCCAGCAGCATCGGACTAAACACCTACAATGAGCAGTTCTTC. Its translation: CASSIGLNTYNEQFF.

This clone was counted only a few times. The chain has TRBV6-5 and TRBJ1-1; no definite D call. V lost 2 bases and J 1 base, leaving 5 bases between the germline ends. Looked up from germline, CDR1 is MNHEY and CDR2 is SVGAGI. CDR3 length: 13 amino acids. CDR3 amino acids: CASSYGQNTEAFF. The CDR3 DNA reads TGTGCCAGCAGTTACGGCCAGAACACTGAAGCTTTCTTT.

This clone was observed once. V is TRBV2 and J is TRBJ1-1; perhaps TRBD1 as D (5 bases). V lost 4 bases and J 0 bases, leaving 12 bases between the germline ends. This CDR3 comprises 15 residues. From germline, CDR1 is SNHLY and CDR2 FYNNEI. The CDR3 reads CASSATRALNTEAFF. The DNA for the CDR3 is TGTGCCAGCAGTGCCACCAGGGCTTTGAACACTGAAGCTTTCTTT.

This clone came up a few times. This sample includes further DNA sequences coding for the same CDR3. The chain links TRBV7-9 to TRBJ2-3; D gene unclear. V was shortened by 4 bases and J by 4 bases, with 3 bases between the two germline ends. Germline values: CDR1 SEHNR, CDR2 FQNEAQ (reference sequence). CDR3 length equals 11 residues. The CDR3 nucleotides read TGTGCCAGCAGCTCCTCAGATACGCAGTATTTT. Translated, it gives CASSSSDTQYF.

V is TRBV24-1 and J is TRBJ2-5; TRBD1 agrees at 9 bases. From germline, CDR1 is KGHDR and CDR2 SFDVKD. CDR3 length equals 16 residues. J was trimmed by 2 bases and V by 3 bases; bases with no gene match: 6. CDR3 region: CATSDRGQGGQETQYF. CDR3 DNA: TGTGCCACCAGTGATCGGGGACAGGGTGGGCAAGAGACCCAGTACTTC.

The gene calls are TRBV7-2 and TRBJ1-2; D may be TRBD1 (5 bases). CDR3 length: 13 residues. The germline V gene has CDR1 SGHTA and CDR2 FQGNSA. The V and J ends lost 3 bases and 4 bases respectively, with 9 bases between them. The CDR3 region is CASSLLQVYGYTF. CDR3 bases: TGTGCCAGCAGCTTGTTACAGGTCTATGGCTACACCTTC.

The chain employs TRBV4-1 and TRBJ1-3; 7 nucleotides line up with TRBD1. Germline V lookup: CDR1 MGHRA, CDR2 YSYEKL. Trimming at V came to 3 bases and at J to 2 bases, leaving 4 bases not matched to a gene. CDR3 size: 15 residues. The DNA of the CDR3 is TGCGCCAGCAGCCAGGATACAGGGGCTGGAAACACCATATATTTT. It codes for CASSQDTGAGNTIYF.

This clone was recorded only once. The genes are TRBV5-1 and TRBJ1-6, with 9 positions matching TRBD1. Germline-derived CDR1 and CDR2 are SGHRS and YFSETQ. V was pared by 4 bases and J by 6 bases, with 8 bases of the junction left unmatched. The CDR3 runs 16 residues. CDR3 nucleotide sequence: TGCGCCAGCAGCCAGCTCCCGGACAGGGGTAATTCACCCCTCCACTTT. This translates into CASSQLPDRGNSPLHF.

The chain joins TRBV19 to TRBJ2-5; a possible D gene is TRBD2 (5 bases). The V gene lost 2 bases and the J gene lost 5 bases, with 15 bases spanning the gap. The germline V gene has CDR1 LNHDA and CDR2 SQIVND (reference sequence). This CDR3 spans 15 amino acids. The CDR3 DNA sequence: TGTGCCAGTAGTATATTCCGGGAAGCCCAGGAGACCCAGTACTTC. It encodes CASSIFREAQETQYF.

This clone appeared once. V is TRBV7-9 and J is TRBJ1-2; 8 bases match TRBD1. The CDR3 runs 15 residues. V dropped 5 bases and J dropped 2; count of bases not matched to a gene: 7. Germline values: CDR1 SEHNR, CDR2 FQNEAQ (reference sequence). Here the CDR3 DNA reads TGTGCCAGCAGCCGTAGCAGGGGGCTGAACTATGGCTACACCTTC. Translated: CASSRSRGLNYGYTF.

J is TRBJ2-2 and V is TRBV15, with TRBD1 matching over 7 bases. Trimming cost V 5 bases and J 1 base; bases outside gene matches: 7. Per germline, CDR1 LNHNV and CDR2 YYDKDF (reference sequence). CDR3 length equals 16 residues. CDR3 loop: CATSGTAQRNTGELFF. In nucleotides, the CDR3 is TGTGCCACCAGCGGGACAGCCCAGAGGAACACCGGGGAGCTGTTTTTT.

The chain employs TRBV29-1 and TRBJ2-1; TRBD2 might be the D (5 bases). Germline values: CDR1 SQVTM, CDR2 ANQGSEA. The CDR3 has 15 residues. Trimming took 2 bases from V and 3 from J, leaving 14 bases between them. In DNA form, the CDR3 reads TGCAGCGTTGAACCTTGGGAGAGGGTCTACAATGAGCAGTTCTTC. Its translation: CSVEPWERVYNEQFF.

The chain uses TRBV6-1 and TRBJ1-5; D possibly corresponds to TRBD1 (6 bases). Germline CDR1 MNHNS, CDR2 SASEGT. The CDR3 extends over 15 amino acids. V shed 0 bases and J shed 6 bases, with 12 bases lying between them. The CDR3 protein is CASSEASAGVQPQHF. The CDR3 nucleotides read TGTGCCAGCAGTGAAGCGTCGGCAGGGGTTCAGCCCCAGCATTTT.

This clone came up a few times. The V call is TRBV7-9, the J call TRBJ1-5; TRBD1 is a possible D gene (6 bases). This CDR3 is built from 15 residues. V lost 5 bases to trimming and J lost 1 base, with 12 bases between them. The germline V gene encodes CDR1 SEHNR and CDR2 FQNEAQ (reference sequence). The CDR3 spells CASSPGGLSNQPQHF. The CDR3 DNA follows: TGTGCCAGCAGCCCGGGGGGCTTAAGCAATCAGCCCCAGCATTTT.

This clone was seen a single time. V is TRBV2 and J is TRBJ2-2; a possible D gene is TRBD2 (5 bases). Trimming shortened V by 1 base and J by 5 bases, and 11 bases separated the two germline ends. The CDR3 covers 15 residues. CDR1 and CDR2 (germline): SNHLY, FYNNEI. CDR3 loop: CASSEGLFGTGELFF. In DNA form, the CDR3 reads TGTGCCAGCAGTGAAGGACTATTTGGGACCGGGGAGCTGTTTTTT.

This chain links TRBV2 with TRBJ1-2; no reliable D call. This CDR3 is built from 14 residues. CDR1 is SNHLY, CDR2 FYNNEI, per germline. V dropped 10 bases and J dropped 6 bases, with 21 bases sitting between them. The CDR3 loop is CAISLKGGRDGYTF. The CDR3 DNA is TGTGCCATATCCCTGAAGGGAGGAAGGGATGGCTACACCTTC.

The rearrangement joins TRBV5-1 to TRBJ1-1, with TRBD1 matching 7 bases. The length of the CDR3 is 15 residues. Trimming at V came to 0 bases and at J to 4 bases, leaving 6 bases not matched to a gene. CDR1 SGHRS and CDR2 YFSETQ come from the germline V gene. The CDR3 DNA reads as TGCGCCAGCAGCTTGGTAGGCAGGGGGGTCACTGAAGCTTTCTTT. Its translation: CASSLVGRGVTEAFF. Full variable domain (missing parts from reference TRBV5-1 and TRBJ1-1): KAGVTQTPRYLIKTRGQQVTLSCSPISGHRSVSWYQQTPGQGLQFLFEYFSETQRNKGNFPGRFSGRQFSNSRSEMNVSTLELGDSALYLCASSLVGRGVTEAFFGQGTRLTVV.

The count of this clone is one. The chain links TRBV15 to TRBJ2-1; 11 bases align to TRBD1. Germline loops: CDR1 LNHNV, CDR2 YYDKDF (reference sequence). V dropped 1 base and J dropped 9; count of bases not matched to a gene: 11. The length of the CDR3 is 17 residues. The CDR3 DNA reads TGTGCCACCAGCAGAGTTCTGCCGGGACAGGGGGTAGGTGAGCAGTTCTTC. It is translated as CATSRVLPGQGVGEQFF.

This clone has at least ten counts. Other DNA variants within this sample encode the same CDR3. The genes are TRBV7-2 and TRBJ1-2; D is perhaps TRBD1 (6 bases). Germline loops: CDR1 SGHTA, CDR2 FQGNSA. The CDR3 sequence is 15 residues long. The ends were cut back, 7 bases at V and 1 base at J, with 16 bases in the middle. Written as DNA, the CDR3 is TGTGCCAGCACCCCCGCGACAGGTTTTAACTATGGCTACACCTTC. It yields the protein CASTPATGFNYGYTF.

The J gene is TRBJ1-3, the V gene TRBV2; D remains ambiguous. From germline, CDR1 is SNHLY and CDR2 FYNNEI. There are 13 residues in the CDR3. Trimming took off 5 bases at V and 0 bases at J, with 5 bases between the two ends. This CDR3 reads CASSKLSGNTIYF. The DNA for the CDR3 is TGTGCCAGCAGTAAACTCTCTGGAAACACCATATATTTT.

This rearrangement joins TRBV27 to TRBJ2-3; TRBD2 might be the D (5 bases). The CDR3 runs 15 residues. The V and J ends lost 5 bases and 1 base respectively, with 13 bases between them. Germline V lookup: CDR1 MNHEY, CDR2 SMNVEV (reference sequence). CDR3 amino acids: CASSIGVSGTDTQYF. CDR3 sequence (DNA): TGTGCCAGCAGTATCGGGGTTTCGGGCACAGATACGCAGTATTTT.